The source of this TCR beta chain is a study of graft-versus-host responses after intestinal transplantation. For the study at large: Multivisceral, liver-intestinal, or isolated intestinal grafts were transplanted into recipients. Each patient got anti-thymocyte globulin induction, then tacrolimus and steroids for around three years.

Study conclusions and caveats: An association linked early post-transplant HvG declines with peak circulating GvH clone levels.

With regard to this clone: The antigen is undetermined.

Sequencing was performed with immunoSEQ multiplex PCR; in TCRdb, only in-frame clones are kept and a portion is missing. Of about 14,000 clones listed, approximately 80% are singletons. Processing of graft tissue released intraepithelial and lamina propria lymphocytes. Germline V gene sequence: CDR1 SGHVS, CDR2 FNYEAQ. Unmatched junction bases numbered 10, after V lost 3 bases and J lost 7 bases. CDR3 length: 16 residues. This sequence joins TRBV7-6 and TRBJ2-1; TRBD2 aligns across 9 bases. This clonotype originated in a human patient who received an intestinal transplant, so some T cells may come from the graft donor. The sequencing used ileum tissue, collected roughly 27 days after intestinal transplant. The CDR3 region is CASSLSGRGGLNEQFF. For the CDR3, the DNA is TGTGCCAGCAGCTTGAGCGGGCGGGGGGGCCTAAATGAGCAGTTCTTC.